This note documents a single T cell receptor beta chain sequence. Its antigen remains unidentified. Within one base of it there is no much larger clone, and no base qualities were kept. These data originate in a study of regulatory and conventional T cells in RAG deficiency (dated by TCRdb to between 2016 and 2019). Study-wide context: To compare the diversity and composition of the repertoires of Treg, conventional CD4+ and CD8+ T cells between RAG-deficient patients and healthy controls, the study applied high-throughput TCR beta sequencing. Results and caveats for the whole study, not just this receptor: For some subjects, some analyses of T-cell subsets were not performed. Sorted CD25-high CD127-low cells from Omenn syndrome patients may represent peripherally activated cells rather than bona fide Treg cells. Compared with controls, Omenn syndrome and CID/AS patients had roughly 100-fold fewer unique TCR beta sequences in Treg cells, but only approximately 9.7-fold fewer in the other subsets. Shorter CDR3 lengths were found in all patient T-cell subsets, and >85% Treg-Tconv repertoire overlap at nucleotide and amino acid level was observed in Omenn syndrome patients. Compared with control T-cell subpopulations, RAG-deficient patients had much lower Shannon entropy and higher Simpson indices.

The library was prepared using the immunoSEQ multiplex PCR assay. Genomic DNA from the sorted T-cell subsets was used to amplify rearranged TCR beta chain products, which were then sequenced. As for the original processing: Repertoire diversity of productive TCR beta rearrangements was quantified using Shannon entropy and Simpson indices. To gauge clonal expansion, the frequencies of the 100 most abundant productive TCR beta clonotypes among total reads were added together. The TRB repertoires were scored with a self-reactivity index built on which amino acids appear at CDR3beta positions 6 and 7. Repertoire analyses used two-way ANOVA; flow cytometric analyses used Student t or Mann-Whitney tests. Held by TCRdb, this immuneACCESS table contains in-frame sequences only and omits some clones. Under half of the omission traces to an unresolved V gene where checked; the cause of the rest is unknown. The DNA gave D and trimming, while V, J and clone size come from that table. In this sample the table shows about 46,000 clones, approximately 90% of which occur a single time. Roughly 0.51% of the sample belongs to the ten largest clones.

Before genomic DNA extraction, conventional CD4+ T cells were purified from blood as CD25-low CD127-high cells. Eight healthy control donors were used as the comparison group for repertoire analyses. Clipping removes 8 bases from V and 0 bases from J, with 6 as the unmatched junction base count. The germline V gene sets CDR1 to MNHNS and CDR2 to SASEGT. Measured from the cysteine to the phenylalanine, the CDR3 is 14 residues long. Only the CDR3 region is kept as DNA, spanning 42 bases read in frame from base 1. The sample also formed part of further work on regulatory T cells. The second study's authors report: The multiplex PCR relied on 52 forward TRBV primers and 13 reverse TRBJ primers, and amplification bias was corrected through assay-based and computational methods. Repertoires from patients had restricted unique TRB V-J pairs and skewed V and J gene usage, with the strongest effect in regulatory T cells. T-cell receptor beta repertoires of sorted regulatory, conventional CD4+ and CD8+ T cells were compared between CD3G-deficient patients and healthy controls. Ficoll density separation was used to isolate peripheral blood mononuclear cells. Within the immunoSEQ assay, multiplex PCR amplified rearranged TRB loci from genomic DNA. TRB amplicons were sequenced on an Illumina HiSeq platform. Custom algorithms error-filtered the raw sequences and aligned them to reference gene sequences, after which the immunoSEQ online tools were used for analysis. Productive and nonproductive TRB rearrangement frequencies were evaluated among both unique and total sequences. Group comparisons used t tests, Mann-Whitney tests or two-way ANOVA run in Prism software.

The sample consisted of CD4+ effector T cells sorted from blood. The sequence joins TRBV6-1 to TRBJ2-7, with 8 middle bases fitting TRBD1. This clonotype originated in a human donor in good health. Read as DNA, the sequence is TGTGCCAGCGCAGGGGGCCTGAGCTCCTACGAGCAGTACTTC. Translated, it gives CASAGGLSSYEQYF.